The present TCR beta chain was sequenced within a study of cytomegalovirus exposure and HLA in healthy donors (dated 2017 in TCRdb). Background for the entire study: According to an earlier analysis of 550 to 750 of the donors, roughly 180 million T cells yielded 117 million unique TCR beta sequences and 276 Gb of sequence data. The aim of the study was to test whether cataloging public T cell receptors could identify signatures of past pathogen exposure. Donor age, sex, ethnicity and CMV serostatus were compiled alongside the repertoire data. Class I and class II HLA loci were covered by the typing at four-digit resolution. A later analysis re-analyzed previously published TCR beta repertoires from hundreds of donors and added high-resolution HLA genotyping to study TCR occurrence patterns. Across around 400 genotyped donors of the cohort, an average of approximately 220,000 unique TCR beta nucleotide sequences per donor were sequenced, and roughly 18% of those sequences were non-productive. All discovery cohort repertoires had been generated using a single sequencing platform. Along with the approximately 650-subject first cohort, a separate validation cohort of about 110 different subjects was used. In the later analysis, no new phenotypic data were used to find candidate immune exposures; instead, reliance was placed on TCR beta sequences and their occurrence across donors. To decide whether each TCR beta V gene segment behaved as functional or pseudogenic, an earlier analysis of some 600 of the donors relied on high-throughput TCR beta sequencing. Because of strong linkage in the cohort, a few DR-DQ haplotypes were treated as single units for association and clustering. To predict cytomegalovirus infection status, the study brought together high-throughput TCR immunosequencing, statistical association of individual TCRs with disease status, and machine learning. Using immunosequencing, the study profiled T cell repertoires from 666 subjects and related those repertoires to cytomegalovirus serostatus. A later genetic analysis took genome-wide SNP genotypes for about three fifths of the 666 donors and used that subset as a discovery cohort. Approximately 300 gigabases of sequencing data and around 90 million unique TCR sequences made up an early release that covered around 640 HLA-typed donors. Typing coverage differed by locus: A, B, C, DRB1 and DQB1 were typed in roughly 620-640 donors, DQA1 in 500 to 550, DPA1 in 600 to 610, and DPB1 in 472. Among the roughly 390 genotyped donors, roughly 80% belonged to the genetic ancestry cluster associated with self-reported Caucasian donors. General conclusions and limits of the study: A later genetic analysis associated a missense DCLRE1C variant with V-gene and J-gene trimming of TCR beta chains, and an independent cohort replicated the association. A later analysis found that most CMV-associated TCR beta chains appeared HLA-restricted, with HLA associations seemingly driven largely by CMV exposure. When HLA alleles, especially DR and DQ, strongly co-occurred, TCR associations were difficult to assign to individual alleles. Presence/absence analyses assumed roughly uniform sequencing depth across donors, an assumption that may not hold. A later analysis associated about 17,000 TCR beta sequences with specific HLA alleles at a false discovery rate of 0.05. In vitro tests confirmed that a few of the cytomegalovirus-associated TCR beta chains recognize cytomegalovirus antigens. A further reported finding was that TCR beta sequences accurately predicted the HLA-A and HLA-B alleles for most subjects in the first cohort. In a later analysis, the rate of TCR association differed among HLA loci, with DRB1 alleles having the most associated TCRs and HLA-C alleles having the fewest. A group of highly shared sequence variants was considered likely to be a technical artifact of the sequencing pipeline. Across donors, most TCR sequences were observed very rarely, whereas some public TCRs were present in many individuals. Correlated functional status among segregating V segments might reflect linkage disequilibrium, but an unknown experimental factor could not be ruled out. The study listed 164 TCR beta chains as associated with cytomegalovirus. Immune exposure information for the cohort was limited to CMV serostatus. The classifier was reported to diagnose cytomegalovirus status with high specificity and sensitivity in both the original and validation cohorts. It was suggested by the authors that the approach could potentially be generalized to other disease states and immunological phenotypes. In an earlier analysis of approximately 590 of the donors, most TCR beta V segments were observed in productive rearrangements about 87% or about 30% of the time, broadly matching IMGT annotations. This cohort had only TCR beta chains sequenced, and the lack of alpha or paired-chain data limited which features could be detected. Because HLA typing was unavailable for some donors at each locus, only the typed subset was used in association tests. Some IMGT-functional V segments, including TRBV6-2 and TRBV6-3, could not be distinguished by the 87-base-pair reads and were therefore excluded. Over 15 rarely observed V segments, including chromosome 9 orphons, were excluded from the earlier analysis of about 610 of the donors because counts were too low. In a later genetic analysis, fewer N-insertions in productive TCRs were reported among donors in an Asian-associated ancestry cluster than the roughly 670-donor mean. According to a later analysis, parvovirus B19, influenza, CMV and Epstein-Barr virus appeared linked to several top co-occurrence clusters. Compared with equally common non-associated chains, HLA-associated TCR beta chains in a later analysis were more clonally expanded and had lower generation probabilities.

Receptors were amplified or captured by the immunoSEQ multiplex PCR assay. For the multiplex PCR, a mixture combining 60 forward primers for TCR Vbeta segments and 13 reverse primers for TCR Jbeta segments was used. Amplification of the CDR3 region of rearranged TCR beta genes was performed with a multiplex PCR assay on genomic DNA. On the Illumina HiSeq System, the amplified TCR beta libraries were sequenced as 87-base-pair reads. In the paper's pipeline: Across the 600 to 700 repertoires, a later analysis counted approximately 83 million unique TCR beta chains, 9.5 million to 13 million of which were shared by at least two donors. Raw reads were error-corrected and collapsed into unique sequences with a nearest-neighbor algorithm that merged closely related sequences to remove PCR and sequencing errors. CDR3 sequences were aligned to IMGT reference sequences to assign V, D and J gene segments. For a sequence to be retained, at least a six-nucleotide match to both a V gene segment and a J gene segment was required. Rearrangements were called productive when the CDR3 lacked stop codons and stayed in frame with V and J; all others were non-productive. Following IMGT convention, CDR3 was defined as the stretch from the second conserved V-encoded cysteine up to the conserved J-encoded phenylalanine. The earlier analysis of some 550 of the donors excluded any sequence lacking an unambiguous match to a single V gene segment. An earlier analysis of several hundred of the donors called V segments functional above 56.7% productive rearrangements and segregating when the between-donor standard deviation exceeded 5%. A statistical classification framework was built for diagnosing cytomegalovirus status from the catalog of TCR beta chain sequences. A later analysis assigned V and J genes by comparing TCR nucleotide sequences with IMGT/GENE-DB human TR gene sequences. A later analysis assigned CDR3 sequences and most-parsimonious VDJ recombination scenarios with the TCRdist pipeline. In a later analysis, every TCR beta chain was defined by the combination of its CDR3 amino acid sequence and its V-gene family, and reads without a unique V-gene family were dropped. As a way to deal with suspected cross-contamination and a sequencing artifact, a later analysis dropped hundreds of nucleotide sequences that were highly shared and had low generation probability. A later analysis calculated a clonal expansion index for each public chain from normalized within-repertoire ranks of inferred template counts. Generation probabilities in a later analysis came from a VDJ recombination model fitted to out-of-frame rearrangements, and those results were checked against IGoR. In a later analysis, hypergeometric tests were used to score TCR-TCR, TCR-HLA and TCR-CMV co-occurrence, with a repertoire-size bias correction applied to TCR pairs. To estimate false discovery rates, a later analysis permuted the HLA or CMV assignments 20 times. In a later analysis, co-occurring TCRs were grouped with DBSCAN, and TCRdist sequence similarity was added when clustering was performed within HLA-allele-positive subsets. Repertoires with fewer than 30,000 or more than 120,000 public chains were left out of co-occurrence clustering, as were about five repertoires with anomalous nucleotide sharing. TCRdb holds this immuneACCESS table with in-frame rearrangements only. Some clones are missing; in checked studies, unresolved V genes explain under half, and the rest has no known cause. That table furnishes V, J and clone size, whereas the DNA furnished D and trimming. Present in this sample are 150,000 to 250,000 clones, 85% of which were seen just once. The top ten constitute over 2% of the sample.

V and J are truncated by 7 bases and 3 bases respectively, leaving an intervening sequence of 13 bases. In the germline V gene, CDR1 corresponds to SGHTA and CDR2 to FQGNSA. From its cysteine to its phenylalanine, the CDR3 spans 13 amino acids. Here the CDR3 DNA is all that survives: 39 bases in frame from base 1. In total, 500 to 700 healthy bone marrow donors made up the cohort. All cohort members were sampled while nominally healthy, although unrecorded immune exposures were likely present. The donor tested CMV seronegative, placing the donor among the approximately 400 seronegative members of the cohort. A peripheral blood sample was provided by each donor, and peripheral blood mononuclear cells were used for TCR beta sequencing. Genomic DNA was extracted from the blood cell samples with the Qiagen DNeasy Blood Extraction Kit. This clone was seen only a few times. Its binding antigen is unknown. No base qualities exist here, and no much larger clone lies one base off it.

The chain links TRBV7-2 with TRBJ2-7; possibly the D gene is TRBD2, per 6 matching bases. The sequencing sample was made of PBMCs. The TCR originated in a woman between 50 and 59 years old in good health and CMV-seronegative. The CDR3 loop reads CASTTGGSYEQYF. The nucleotide sequence is given as TGTGCCAGCACCACCGGGGGAAGCTACGAGCAGTACTTC.